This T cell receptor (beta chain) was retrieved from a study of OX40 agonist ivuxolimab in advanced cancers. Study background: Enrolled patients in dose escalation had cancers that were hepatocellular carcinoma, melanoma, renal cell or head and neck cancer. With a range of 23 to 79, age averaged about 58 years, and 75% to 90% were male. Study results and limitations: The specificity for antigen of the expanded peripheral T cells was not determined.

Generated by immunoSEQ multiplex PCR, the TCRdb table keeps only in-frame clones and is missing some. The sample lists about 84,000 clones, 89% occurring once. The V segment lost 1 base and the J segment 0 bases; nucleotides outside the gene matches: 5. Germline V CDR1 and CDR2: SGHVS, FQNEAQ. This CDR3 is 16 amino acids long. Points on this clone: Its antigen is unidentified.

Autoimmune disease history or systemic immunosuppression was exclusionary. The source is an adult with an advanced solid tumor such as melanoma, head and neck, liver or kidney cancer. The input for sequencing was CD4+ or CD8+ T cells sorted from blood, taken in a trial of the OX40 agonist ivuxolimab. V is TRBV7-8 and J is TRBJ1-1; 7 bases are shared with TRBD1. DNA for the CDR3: TGTGCCAGCAGCTTAGGGACAGGCCCTTTGAACACTGAAGCTTTCTTT. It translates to CASSLGTGPLNTEAFF.